Below, 27 T cell receptor beta chains from the same sample are listed, as sequenced in a study of monozygotic twins with cystic fibrosis. Clones were read by immunoSEQ multiplex PCR, and TCRdb kept only the in-frame ones, dropping some. The sample holds roughly 25,000 clones, 95% to 98% seen once. Material: blood. Source of these receptors: a girl aged 2-15 years with cystic fibrosis.

The chain employs TRBV28 and TRBJ2-4; 14 nucleotides agree with TRBD2. This CDR3 spans 16 amino acids. J was trimmed by 6 bases and V by 5 bases; bases with no gene match: 6. Germline V gene sequence: CDR1 MDHEN, CDR2 SYDVKM. This CDR3 reads CASSPGLAGGLNIQYF. CDR3 DNA: TGTGCCAGCAGTCCTGGACTAGCGGGAGGTTTAAACATTCAGTACTTC.

This chain connects TRBV2 to TRBJ2-5; 11 nucleotides agree with TRBD2. With the DNA end fitting TRBJ2-7 better, the J assignment may be wrong. The CDR3 is 18 residues long. The germline V gene encodes CDR1 SNHLY and CDR2 FYNNEI. CDR3 residues: CASSEGWTSGWSSYEQYF. CDR3 coding DNA: TGTGCCAGCAGTGAGGGGTGGACTAGCGGGTGGAGCTCCTACGAGCAGTACTTC.

The chain joins TRBV19 to TRBJ1-1, with 10 bases matching TRBD1. Germline-derived CDR1 and CDR2 are LNHDA and SQIVND (reference sequence). Germline trimming cut 3 bases from V and 0 bases from J; bases unmatched to any gene: 7. The CDR3 is 17 residues long. Here the CDR3 DNA reads TGTGCCAGTAGTATTCGACAGGGGGCGCGAATGAACACTGAAGCTTTCTTT. Translated, it gives CASSIRQGARMNTEAFF.

V usage is TRBV27 and J usage is TRBJ2-7; the D gene is possibly TRBD2 (5 bases). Trimming cost V 4 bases and J 6 bases, with 7 bases left between them. This CDR3 region has 11 residues. Germline V lookup: CDR1 MNHEY, CDR2 SMNVEV (reference sequence). Here the CDR3 DNA reads TGTGCCAGCAGTTCGGGGAGCGAGCAGTACTTC. It specifies CASSSGSEQYF.

The V and J genes are TRBV30 and TRBJ1-5; D is unclear. The CDR3 spans 15 residues. CDR1 is GTSNPN, CDR2 SVGIG, per germline (reference sequence). V was shortened by 5 bases and J by 2 bases, with 16 bases between the two germline ends. The CDR3 coding sequence is TGTGCCTGGGGATTTGACACTGGGGGCAATCAGCCCCAGCATTTT. It translates to CAWGFDTGGNQPQHF.

V usage is TRBV27 and J usage is TRBJ2-5; 13 nucleotides agree with TRBD2. After removal of 6 bases from V and 6 bases from J, the junction contained 7 bases not matched to a gene. Germline CDR1 reads MNHEY; CDR2 reads SMNVEV (reference sequence). CDR3 length equals 15 residues. This chain's CDR3 is CASRRTSGSSKTQYF. CDR3 sequence (DNA): TGTGCCAGCAGACGGACTAGCGGGAGTTCGAAGACCCAGTACTTC.

The CDR3 spells CASSSFYEQYF. The CDR3 DNA is TGTGCCAGCAGCTCCTTCTACGAGCAGTACTTC. The chain employs TRBV11-2 and TRBJ2-7; D gene ambiguous. V lost 4 bases to trimming and J lost 3 bases, with 4 bases between them. The CDR3 loop spans 11 amino acids. Germline lookup yields CDR1 SGHAT and CDR2 FQNNGV.

The chain links TRBV29-1 to TRBJ2-1; no clear D. Trimming took off 1 base at V and 10 bases at J, with 11 bases between the two ends. The CDR3 is 12 residues long. Germline CDR1 and CDR2: SQVTM and ANQGSEA. The CDR3 loop reads CSVEVPFGEQFF. The CDR3 nucleotides are TGCAGCGTTGAAGTCCCGTTTGGAGAGCAGTTCTTC.

The chain employs TRBV19 and TRBJ2-3; D gene unclear. Germline V gene data show CDR1 as LNHDA and CDR2 as SQIVND (reference sequence). The germline V and J ends were trimmed by 4 bases and 4 bases, with 6 bases remaining between them. This CDR3 contains 12 residues. CDR3 residues: CASSTLPDTQYF. The CDR3 DNA is TGTGCCAGTAGTACCCTCCCAGATACGCAGTATTTT.

V gene TRBV29-1 combines with J gene TRBJ2-2, with TRBD1 as a possible D gene (6 bases). CDR1 is SQVTM and CDR2 is ANQGSEA in the germline V gene. The V end lost 3 bases, the J end lost 7 bases, and 15 bases lay between the germline ends. The CDR3 length is 14 residues. CDR3 protein: CSVDATGMNGELFF. The CDR3 DNA sequence: TGCAGCGTTGACGCTACAGGGATGAACGGGGAGCTGTTTTTT.

The chain uses TRBV2 and TRBJ2-3; maybe TRBD2 (6 bases). The germline V gene has CDR1 SNHLY and CDR2 FYNNEI. The CDR3 length is 14 residues. The V and J ends lost 4 bases and 0 bases respectively, with 8 bases between them. Written as DNA, the CDR3 is TGTGCCAGCAGTGGGGGAGGTAGCACAGATACGCAGTATTTT. Its translation: CASSGGGSTDTQYF.

This chain's CDR3 is CASSFRLGNQPQHF. Written as DNA, the CDR3 is TGCGCCAGCAGTTTTCGACTGGGAAATCAGCCCCAGCATTTT. The genes are TRBV10-2 and TRBJ1-5, with unresolved D. This CDR3 region has 14 residues. V lost 5 bases to trimming and J lost 4 bases, with 12 bases between them. Germline values: CDR1 WSHSY, CDR2 SAAADI.

This clone was recorded only once. The rearrangement uses TRBV7-9 and TRBJ1-1; TRBD1 might be the D (5 bases). This CDR3 is built from 15 residues. CDR1 and CDR2 (germline): SEHNR, FQNEAQ (reference sequence). The V end was cut by 0 bases, the J end by 4 bases, with 12 bases between. The CDR3 DNA is TGTGCCAGCAGCTTAGCGTGGGGCTGGGGCACTGAAGCTTTCTTT. Amino acids: CASSLAWGWGTEAFF. The variable domain in full, with the rest retrieved from reference TRBV7-9 and TRBJ1-1, is DTGVSQNPRHKITKRGQNVTFRCDPISEHNRLYWYRQTLGQGPEFLTYFQNEAQLEKSRLLSDRFSAERPKGSFSTLEIQRTEQGDSAMYLCASSLAWGWGTEAFFGQGTRLTVV.

The chain recombines TRBV5-1 with TRBJ1-1; TRBD1 aligns across 10 bases. Unmatched junction bases numbered 6, after V lost 4 bases and J lost 0 bases. CDR1 is SGHRS and CDR2 is YFSETQ in the germline V gene. The CDR3 sequence is 16 residues long. The CDR3 sequence: CASSRGQGQMNTEAFF. The CDR3 DNA reads as TGCGCCAGCAGCAGGGGACAGGGGCAGATGAACACTGAAGCTTTCTTT.

The chain joins TRBV6-1 to TRBJ2-7, with TRBD2 as a possible D gene (6 bases). The CDR3 sequence is 15 residues long. V was pared by 2 bases and J by 0 bases, with 11 bases between. Germline V CDR1 and CDR2: MNHNS, SASEGT. The DNA of the CDR3 is TGTGCCAGCAGTGAACGGGACTGGAGCTCCTACGAGCAGTACTTC. Its protein product is CASSERDWSSYEQYF.

The chain recombines TRBV5-4 with TRBJ2-1; 7 nucleotides line up with TRBD2. V lost 0 bases to trimming and J lost 4 bases; unmatched junction nucleotides: 4. The V gene's germline CDR1 is SGHNT and CDR2 YYREEE (reference sequence). The CDR3 is 15 residues long. The CDR3 sequence is CASSLVGGGYNEQFF. The CDR3 nucleotides are TGTGCCAGCAGCTTGGTTGGCGGGGGATACAATGAGCAGTTCTTC. Variable domain in full (rest from reference TRBV5-4 and TRBJ2-1): ETGVTQSPTHLIKTRGQQVTLRCSSQSGHNTVSWYQQALGQGPQFIFQYYREEENGRGNFPPRFSGLQFPNYSSELNVNALELDDSALYLCASSLVGGGYNEQFFGPGTRLTVL.

The CDR3: CASSSTLAPYEQYF. Written as DNA, the CDR3 is TGTGCCAGCAGTTCGACCCTCGCCCCCTACGAGCAGTACTTC. The J gene is TRBJ2-7, the V gene TRBV6-5, with D unclear. Germline V CDR1 and CDR2: MNHEY, SVGAGI. The CDR3 is 14 residues long. The ends were cut back, 4 bases at V and 2 bases at J, with 12 bases in the middle.

The rearrangement uses TRBV5-6 and TRBJ1-1, with 9 bases matching TRBD1. There are 17 residues in the CDR3. The J segment lost 4 bases and the V segment lost 2 bases, leaving 12 bases of the junction unmatched. In germline, CDR1 is SGHDT, CDR2 YYEEEE. In DNA, the CDR3 is TGTGCCAGCAGCTTTTACAGGGGGCGCGACGGCCTCACTGAAGCTTTCTTT. Translation gives CASSFYRGRDGLTEAFF.

CDR3 coding DNA: TGCGCCAGCAGCTTTAGGAGTAGCGCGCAAGAGACCCAGTACTTC. Protein: CASSFRSSAQETQYF. The chain carries TRBV5-1 and TRBJ2-5; possible D gene TRBD2, 5 bases. CDR3 length: 15 amino acids. Per the germline V gene, CDR1 is SGHRS and CDR2 is YFSETQ. V lost 2 bases and J lost 2, with 13 bases in between.

This rearrangement joins TRBV10-1 to TRBJ2-5, with 7 nucleotides matching TRBD2. The V gene's germline CDR1 is WNHNN and CDR2 SYGVQD (reference sequence). The length of the CDR3 is 14 residues. The J segment lost 5 bases and the V segment lost 4 bases, leaving 7 bases of the junction unmatched. The chain's CDR3 is CASSGRGGEETQYF. CDR3 nucleotides: TGCGCCAGCAGTGGGAGGGGAGGGGAGGAGACCCAGTACTTC.

This chain connects TRBV7-8 to TRBJ2-3; 7 nucleotides agree with TRBD2. V lost 3 bases to trimming and J lost 0 bases; unmatched junction nucleotides: 6. CDR1 is SGHVS, CDR2 FQNEAQ, per germline. The CDR3 totals 16 residues. CDR3 protein: CASSFKRGASTDTQYF. DNA of the CDR3: TGTGCCAGCAGCTTCAAGCGGGGCGCTAGCACAGATACGCAGTATTTT.

V usage is TRBV9 and J usage is TRBJ2-2; D unresolved. V lost 4 bases to trimming and J lost 5 bases, with 6 bases between them. CDR1 SGDLS and CDR2 YYNGEE come from the germline V gene. There are 12 residues in the CDR3. The CDR3 nucleotides are TGTGCCAGCAGCTTTAGAACCGGGGAGCTGTTTTTT. Protein: CASSFRTGELFF.

V and J are TRBV19 and TRBJ1-1, with 8 bases identical to TRBD1. Germline V gene sequence: CDR1 LNHDA, CDR2 SQIVND (reference sequence). Losses at the gene ends were 6 bases for V and 4 bases for J; bases not matched to a gene: 10. The CDR3 spans 15 residues. The CDR3 nucleotides read TGTGCCAGTAGACAATGGACAGGGAGAGGCACTGAAGCTTTCTTT. Its translation: CASRQWTGRGTEAFF.

The chain joins TRBV10-2 to TRBJ2-7; D may be TRBD2 (6 bases). This CDR3 comprises 12 residues. The germline V gene has CDR1 WSHSY and CDR2 SAAADI. Trimming cost V 8 bases and J 3 bases, with 11 bases left between them. CDR3 DNA: TGCGCCAGCGGTGGAGGGGACTACGAGCAGTACTTC. Translated, it gives CASGGGDYEQYF.

The J gene is TRBJ2-1, the V gene TRBV9, with unresolved D. The CDR3 totals 13 residues. Looked up from germline, CDR1 is SGDLS and CDR2 is YYNGEE. V gave up 0 bases and J gave up 4 bases, with 5 bases separating them. Here the CDR3 reads CASSVGRYNEQFF. CDR3 coding DNA: TGTGCCAGCAGCGTAGGCCGATACAATGAGCAGTTCTTC.

This clone was recorded once. The chain recombines TRBV5-1 with TRBJ2-2, with 7 bases fitting TRBD2. Germline values: CDR1 SGHRS, CDR2 YFSETQ. The CDR3 consists of 15 residues. V shed 4 bases and J 7 bases; nucleotides not matched to a gene: 10. In DNA, the CDR3 is TGCGCCAGCAGCCCGTGGGGGGGAGCTGGCGGGGAGCTGTTTTTT. The encoded protein is CASSPWGGAGGELFF. The full variable domain, its missing parts supplied by reference TRBV5-1 and TRBJ2-2, is KAGVTQTPRYLIKTRGQQVTLSCSPISGHRSVSWYQQTPGQGLQFLFEYFSETQRNKGNFPGRFSGRQFSNSRSEMNVSTLELGDSALYLCASSPWGGAGGELFFGEGSRLTVL.

The chain has TRBV30 and TRBJ1-5; a possible D gene is TRBD1 (5 bases). V was clipped by 5 bases and J by 6 bases, with 17 bases between them. The germline gives CDR1 GTSNPN, CDR2 SVGIG (reference sequence). This CDR3 is built from 14 residues. The CDR3 sequence is CAWGTGSYFQPQHF. CDR3 bases: TGTGCCTGGGGGACCGGCAGTTACTTTCAGCCCCAGCATTTT.